Here is one T cell receptor beta chain with its context. No antigen is known for it. Trimming removed 11 bases at V and 0 bases at J, with 11 bases between. This CDR3 spans 14 amino acids. The germline V gene encodes CDR1 WSHSY and CDR2 SAAADI. It was with 60 Vbeta and 13 Jbeta primers that the PCR ran. The table came from immunoSEQ multiplex PCR; TCRdb's copy has only in-frame clones and leaves some out. This repertoire shows 130,000 or so clones, 75% to 90% found once; its top ten account for over 6.5%. The record originates from a study of cytomegalovirus exposure and HLA in healthy donors. Study-wide results and limits: In a later analysis, TCR beta V- and J-gene trimming was associated with a missense DCLRE1C variant. Later, an analysis found that common viral pathogens appeared to be linked with several of the most significant clusters. Looking again later, the authors saw that most CMV-associated TCR beta chains seemed HLA-restricted. In vitro experiments confirmed that a few CMV-associated chains were specific for CMV antigens.

Sample: PBMCs. The V gene is TRBV10-2, the J gene TRBJ2-6, with a tentative D call TRBD2 (6 bases). The clonotype comes from a woman younger than 45 in good health and CMV-seropositive. This CDR3 reads CALGLSSGANVLTF. As DNA, the CDR3 is TGCGCCCTGGGACTTAGCTCTGGGGCCAACGTCCTGACTTTC.